One and the same sample provided the 13 T cell receptor beta chains below, sequenced in a study of blood T cell repertoires in COVID-19. Measured with immunoSEQ multiplex PCR; TCRdb has only the in-frame clones, and not every one. The sample contains under 300,000 clones, around 83% of which appear only once. Material for sequencing was peripheral blood. Receptors originate from a man younger than 45 who had recovered from COVID-19.

V usage is TRBV12-3 or TRBV12-4 and J usage is TRBJ1-3, with D perhaps TRBD1 (5 bases). There are 13 residues in the CDR3. V lost 8 bases to trimming and J lost 4 bases, with 12 bases between them. As DNA, the CDR3 is TGTGCCAGCCAGGGTGGCGAGGGAAACACCATATATTTT. It is translated as CASQGGEGNTIYF.

V gene TRBV19 combines with J gene TRBJ1-2; D is unclear. The V end was cut by 3 bases, the J end by 3 bases, with 11 bases between. Germline V gives CDR1 LNHDA, CDR2 SQIVND (reference sequence). The length of the CDR3 is 14 residues. CDR3 DNA: TGTGCCAGTAGTATCGGCGGAGAATACTATGGCTACACCTTC. This codes for CASSIGGEYYGYTF.

The rearrangement joins TRBV11-2 to TRBJ2-2; D call uncertain. The germline V gene encodes CDR1 SGHAT and CDR2 FQNNGV. Trimming left V 2 bases short and J 13 bases short, with 14 bases between. This CDR3 is 13 amino acids long. The CDR3 loop is CASSLRPTGGLFF. The CDR3 bases are TGTGCCAGCAGCTTACGCCCAACTGGTGGGCTGTTTTTT.

CDR3 amino acids: CAIGGTSGRFQETQYF. CDR3 in DNA: TGTGCCATCGGGGGGACTAGCGGGCGATTCCAAGAGACCCAGTACTTC. The chain recombines TRBV10-3 with TRBJ2-5; TRBD2 matches 12 bases. The germline gives CDR1 ENHRY, CDR2 SYGVKD. The ends lost 8 bases at V and 1 base at J; junction bases unmatched: 8. The CDR3 has 16 amino acids.

The chain joins TRBV19 to TRBJ1-6; 9 nucleotides align to TRBD1. Germline V gives CDR1 LNHDA, CDR2 SQIVND (reference sequence). This CDR3 has 16 residues. With V trimmed by 5 bases and J by 1 base, 3 bases remained unmatched. The CDR3 DNA sequence: TGTGCCAGTAGTCGGACAGGGGTTTCCTATAATTCACCCCTCCACTTT. Amino acids: CASSRTGVSYNSPLHF.

V gene TRBV5-3 combines with J gene TRBJ2-7, with 9 bases matching TRBD2. TRBV5-3 has ORF status, its function being uncertain. The CDR3 has 16 amino acids. J was trimmed by 3 bases and V by 4 bases; bases with no gene match: 11. Written as DNA, the CDR3 is TGTGCCAGAAGCCGGATAGCGGGGGTCTATCGCTACGAGCAGTACGTC. As protein: CARSRIAGVYRYEQYV.

The J gene is TRBJ2-1, the V gene TRBV9; 10 bases line up with TRBD1. This CDR3 has 15 amino acids. Germline CDR1 and CDR2: SGDLS and YYNGEE. V lost 2 bases to trimming and J lost 9 bases; unmatched junction nucleotides: 8. CDR3 residues: CASSVMGQGKAEQFF. The CDR3 DNA reads TGTGCCAGCAGCGTCATGGGACAGGGGAAAGCTGAGCAGTTCTTC.

The chain has TRBV7-9 and TRBJ1-4, with unresolved D. The CDR3 runs to 14 residues. Germline V gene data show CDR1 as SEHNR and CDR2 as FQNEAQ (reference sequence). With 1 base removed from V and 4 bases from J, the gap between germline ends came to 7 bases. This CDR3 is CASSLVAFNEKLFF. For the CDR3, the DNA is TGTGCCAGCAGCTTAGTGGCCTTTAATGAAAAACTGTTTTTT.

The CDR3 DNA sequence: TGCGCCAGCAGCTTGGGGCCGGGAAAAAATCAGTTCTTC. It specifies CASSLGPGKNQFF. The chain couples TRBV5-1 to TRBJ2-1, with TRBD2 as a possible D gene (5 bases). CDR1 is SGHRS and CDR2 is YFSETQ in the germline V gene. Trimming cost V 0 bases and J 13 bases, with 14 bases left between them. CDR3 size: 13 residues.

The CDR3 reads CASSEADRGVGGYTF. The DNA for the CDR3 is TGTGCCAGCAGTGAAGCCGACAGGGGAGTTGGGGGCTACACCTTC. The chain has TRBV2 and TRBJ1-2; 8 nucleotides agree with TRBD1. The germline gives CDR1 SNHLY, CDR2 FYNNEI. V was clipped by 0 bases and J by 8 bases; unmatched bases: 8. The CDR3 contains 15 residues.

This chain uses TRBV5-4 with TRBJ2-2; TRBD1 matches at 9 bases. This CDR3 has 15 residues. Trimming took 5 bases from V and 1 from J; bases not matched to a gene: 3. Germline V CDR1 and CDR2: SGHNT, YYREEE (reference sequence). The CDR3 here is CASRNRGLNTGELFF. The CDR3 region has the DNA TGTGCCAGCAGGAACAGGGGGCTGAACACCGGGGAGCTGTTTTTT. The whole variable domain, filled in from reference TRBV5-4 and TRBJ2-2, reads ETGVTQSPTHLIKTRGQQVTLRCSSQSGHNTVSWYQQALGQGPQFIFQYYREEENGRGNFPPRFSGLQFPNYSSELNVNALELDDSALYLCASRNRGLNTGELFFGEGSRLTVL.

This sequence joins TRBV10-3 and TRBJ2-5, with 8 positions matching TRBD2. J lost 0 bases, V lost 4 bases, and 4 bases had no gene match. The CDR3 sequence is 15 residues long. CDR1 is ENHRY and CDR2 is SYGVKD in the germline V gene. This CDR3 reads CAISGPGLDQETQYF. DNA of the CDR3: TGTGCCATCAGTGGGCCGGGACTAGACCAAGAGACCCAGTACTTC.

As to this clone: This CDR3 is also generated by other DNA sequences in the sample. The V gene is TRBV6-1, the J gene TRBJ1-6, with D uncertain. The CDR3 extends over 15 amino acids. CDR1 and CDR2 from the germline V gene are MNHNS and SASEGT. Trimming removed 3 bases at V and 0 bases at J, with 6 bases between. This CDR3 reads CASSEADSYNSPLHF. Here the CDR3 DNA reads TGTGCCAGCAGTGAGGCAGACTCCTATAATTCACCCCTCCACTTT.